A single sample gave rise to the 24 T cell receptor beta chains below, sequenced in a study of CXCR3 chemokines and chemotherapy response in bladder cancer. TCRdb re-analysed the PCR reads in MiXCR, keeping a single row per CDR3 protein. The sample shows 5,000 to 6,500 distinct CDR3 sequences, 13% to 15% of them seen only once. Collection of the sample occurred from a patient whose treatment included neoadjuvant chemotherapy. The receptors originated from a human donor with bladder cancer that responded to neoadjuvant chemotherapy.

This clonotype ranks as medium-sized. V and J are TRBV18 and TRBJ2-1; the D is unclear. Germline loops: CDR1 KGHSH, CDR2 LQKENI. The CDR3 spans 12 residues. Trimming cost V 0 bases and J 7 bases, with 4 bases left between them. The DNA of the CDR3 is TGTGCCAGCTCACCACCAGGGAATGAGCAGTTCTTC. Translation: CASSPPGNEQFF.

This clonotype was recorded many times. The genes are TRBV6-5 and TRBJ2-5; 12 nucleotides line up with TRBD2. This CDR3 region has 22 residues. Looked up from germline, CDR1 is MNHEY and CDR2 is SVGAGI. With V trimmed by 0 bases and J by 1 base, 18 bases remained unmatched. This CDR3 is CASSYSPAAGTSGPLPQETQYF. For the CDR3, the DNA is TGTGCCAGCAGTTACTCCCCGGCAGCCGGGACTAGCGGGCCTCTGCCCCAAGAGACCCAGTACTTC.

This clonotype was picked up many times. The rearrangement joins TRBV5-6 to TRBJ2-3; the match to TRBD1 covers 9 bases. The CDR3 is 15 amino acids. Germline V gene sequence: CDR1 SGHDT, CDR2 YYEEEE. V trimming: 4 bases; J trimming: 2 bases; junction bases outside the gene matches: 5. The CDR3: CASSRTGAYTDTQYF. The CDR3 bases are TGTGCCAGCAGCCGGACAGGGGCGTACACAGATACGCAGTATTTT.

By proportion, this clonotype is medium-sized. DNA of the CDR3: TGTGCCAGCAGTTTACGGGGGGCTATGACTGAAGCTTTCTTT. Protein product: CASSLRGAMTEAFF. The J gene is TRBJ1-1, the V gene TRBV27; D possibly corresponds to TRBD1 (6 bases). Germline values: CDR1 MNHEY, CDR2 SMNVEV (reference sequence). Trimming left V 2 bases short and J 5 bases short, with 12 bases between. The length of the CDR3 is 14 residues.

The chain carries TRBV25-1 and TRBJ2-1; D unclear. Between the trimmed V and J ends, which lost 7 bases and 0 bases, there was a span of 13 bases. Germline loops: CDR1 MGHDK, CDR2 SYGVNS. There are 15 residues in the CDR3. CDR3 residues: CASKDGPSSYNEQFF. The CDR3 bases are TGTGCCAGCAAGGACGGACCTAGCTCCTACAATGAGCAGTTCTTC.

This clonotype was seen at least ten times. The V call is TRBV6-1, the J call TRBJ2-7; unclear D gene. The V and J ends lost 2 bases and 2 bases respectively, with 7 bases between them. The CDR3 runs 13 residues. Germline-derived CDR1 and CDR2 are MNHNS and SASEGT. The CDR3 loop is CASSEKAAYEQYF. The CDR3 nucleotides are TGTGCCAGCAGTGAAAAGGCTGCCTACGAGCAGTACTTC.

This clonotype is medium-sized. The gene calls are TRBV15 and TRBJ1-1; no reliable D call. Trimming pared 0 bases from V and 6 bases from J, leaving 8 bases between. The CDR3 covers 13 residues. The germline V gene encodes CDR1 LNHNV and CDR2 YYDKDF (reference sequence). For the CDR3, the DNA is TGTGCCACCAGCAGAGATCTATTCTCTGAAGCTTTCTTT. It encodes CATSRDLFSEAFF.

By its share, this clonotype is medium-sized. The chain employs TRBV19 and TRBJ2-1; the D gene is possibly TRBD2 (5 bases). The germline CDR1 and CDR2 sequences are LNHDA and SQIVND (reference sequence). The CDR3 runs to 15 residues. V lost 1 base to trimming and J lost 7 bases, with 14 bases between them. The CDR3 here is CASSIAESIANEQFF. The CDR3 region has the DNA TGTGCCAGTAGTATAGCGGAGTCTATAGCGAATGAGCAGTTCTTC. The full variable domain, its missing parts supplied by reference TRBV19 and TRBJ2-1, is DGGITQSPKYLFRKEGQNVTLSCEQNLNHDAMYWYRQDPGQGLRLIYYSQIVNDFQKGDIAEGYSVSREKKESFPLTVTSAQKNPTAFYLCASSIAESIANEQFFGPGTRLTVL.

Only a few counts were recorded for this clonotype. The chain joins TRBV20-1 to TRBJ1-5; D gene ambiguous. This CDR3 has 13 amino acids. Germline CDR1 is DFQATT and CDR2 is SNEGSKA (reference sequence). V gave up 7 bases and J gave up 3 bases, with 13 bases separating them. CDR3 bases: TGCAGTGTTTACTCAGGAGACAATCAGCCCCAGCATTTT. Translating it yields CSVYSGDNQPQHF.

This clonotype was seen only a few times. The rearrangement joins TRBV9 to TRBJ2-3, with D possibly matching TRBD2 (6 bases). The V gene lost 3 bases and the J gene lost 2 bases, with 13 bases spanning the gap. Germline V gives CDR1 SGDLS, CDR2 YYNGEE. The CDR3 length is 15 residues. The DNA for the CDR3 is TGTGCCAGCAGCGCGTGGGGACTGTACACAGATACGCAGTATTTT. Protein: CASSAWGLYTDTQYF.

This clonotype was recorded many times. The chain carries TRBV18 and TRBJ2-1; 7 nucleotides agree with TRBD2. The germline V gene encodes CDR1 KGHSH and CDR2 LQKENI. The CDR3 has 15 amino acids. The junction had 6 bases not matched to a gene; V was cut back by 3 bases and J by 4 bases. As DNA, the CDR3 is TGTGCCAGCTCACCTGCGACTAGCCCGTACAATGAGCAGTTCTTC. Amino acids: CASSPATSPYNEQFF.

This clonotype is termed medium-sized. The chain links TRBV19 to TRBJ1-2, with 8 bases aligning to TRBD1. Germline CDR1 LNHDA, CDR2 SQIVND (reference sequence). Germline trimming cut 5 bases from V and 1 base from J; bases unmatched to any gene: 9. This CDR3 region has 16 residues. CDR3 sequence reads: CASSRPGGDLNYGYTF. The CDR3 nucleotides are TGTGCCAGTAGTCGACCAGGGGGCGACCTTAACTATGGCTACACCTTC.

This clonotype is categorized as medium-sized. The chain carries TRBV19 and TRBJ2-3; D unresolved. The CDR3 extends over 13 amino acids. Trimming shortened V by 6 bases and J by 0 bases, and 7 bases separated the two germline ends. Germline-derived CDR1 and CDR2 are LNHDA and SQIVND (reference sequence). CDR3 DNA sequence: TGTGCCAGTAGCCCTTATAGCACAGATACGCAGTATTTT. The encoded protein is CASSPYSTDTQYF. The complete variable domain, with remaining parts taken from reference TRBV19 and TRBJ2-3, reads DGGITQSPKYLFRKEGQNVTLSCEQNLNHDAMYWYRQDPGQGLRLIYYSQIVNDFQKGDIAEGYSVSREKKESFPLTVTSAQKNPTAFYLCASSPYSTDTQYFGPGTRLTVL.

This clonotype was counted at least ten times. The chain couples TRBV11-2 to TRBJ1-6; D might be TRBD1 (6 bases). Germline lookup yields CDR1 SGHAT and CDR2 FQNNGV. The CDR3 is made up of 14 amino acids. The germline V and J ends were trimmed by 8 bases and 7 bases, with 15 bases remaining between them. CDR3: CASRQVGINSPLHF. CDR3 sequence (DNA): TGTGCCAGCCGACAGGTTGGAATCAATTCACCCCTCCACTTT.

In this sample, this clonotype turned up many times. The chain is built from TRBV30 and TRBJ2-7; D is ambiguous. Per germline, CDR1 GTSNPN and CDR2 SVGIG (reference sequence). Trimming cost V 4 bases and J 6 bases, with 28 bases left between them. This CDR3 region has 17 residues. The CDR3 DNA follows: TGTGCCTGGATTCCCACTAACGTCGTCAAGGCCCGAGGCGAGCAGTACTTC. This translates into CAWIPTNVVKARGEQYF.

This clonotype was picked up many times. This chain joins TRBV7-9 and TRBJ2-1; TRBD2 is a possible D gene (5 bases). Deletions cut 5 bases from V and 2 bases from J, with 16 bases between. Germline V gene data show CDR1 as SEHNR and CDR2 as FQNEAQ (reference sequence). The CDR3 totals 16 residues. The DNA for the CDR3 is TGTGCCAGCAGCGCCCTGGGGAGCGGCGCCTACAATGAGCAGTTCTTC. Its protein is CASSALGSGAYNEQFF. Complete variable domain (other parts from reference TRBV7-9 and TRBJ2-1): DTGVSQNPRHKITKRGQNVTFRCDPISEHNRLYWYRQTLGQGPEFLTYFQNEAQLEKSRLLSDRFSAERPKGSFSTLEIQRTEQGDSAMYLCASSALGSGAYNEQFFGPGTRLTVL.

About this clonotype itself: A far larger clone is only one base removed, so a read error is likely. This rearrangement joins TRBV10-3 to TRBJ2-3; no firm D call. The V gene's germline CDR1 is ENHRY and CDR2 SYGVKD. The V and J ends lost 5 bases and 2 bases respectively, with 14 bases between them. CDR3 length: 15 amino acids. In nucleotides, the CDR3 is TGTGCCATCAGTTACTTAACAGTCTTCACAGATACGCAGTATTTT. Protein: CAISYLTVFTDTQYF.

This clonotype has ten or more counts. The CDR3 DNA follows: TGCAGCGTTGAACCAGGGACAAGAGGTGGCTACACCTTC. It translates to CSVEPGTRGGYTF. This chain links TRBV29-1 with TRBJ1-2, with D possibly being TRBD1 (6 bases). Germline CDR1 and CDR2: SQVTM and ANQGSEA. CDR3 length equals 13 residues. V dropped 2 bases and J dropped 7 bases, with 14 bases sitting between them.

This clonotype was seen ten or more times. The chain couples TRBV15 to TRBJ2-7, with 11 bases fitting TRBD2. V was pared by 1 base and J by 6 bases, with 11 bases of the junction left unmatched. Germline V lookup: CDR1 LNHNV, CDR2 YYDKDF (reference sequence). The CDR3 is made up of 17 amino acids. The CDR3 DNA follows: TGTGCCACCAGCAGAGGGGGCCCCCGACTAGCGGGAAGCGAGCAGTACTTC. Translated, it gives CATSRGGPRLAGSEQYF. Together with reference TRBV15 and TRBJ2-7, the CDR3 gives the full variable domain: DAMVIQNPRYQVTQFGKPVTLSCSQTLNHNVMYWYQQKSSQAPKLLFHYYDKDFNNEADTPDNFQSRRPNTSFCFLDIRSPGLGDTAMYLCATSRGGPRLAGSEQYFGPGTRLTVT.

This clonotype has at least ten counts. The rearrangement joins TRBV12-3 or TRBV12-4 to TRBJ2-5; TRBD2 aligns across 13 bases. V shed 6 bases, J shed 2 bases, and the junction held 12 bases outside the gene matches. CDR3 length: 18 residues. The CDR3 nucleotides are TGTGCCAGCAGCCGACTTTCGACTAGCGGGAGGCTTCAAGAGACCCAGTACTTC. This translates into CASSRLSTSGRLQETQYF.

This clonotype was recorded only once. The genes are TRBV12-3 or TRBV12-4 and TRBJ2-7; 8 bases map to TRBD2. This CDR3 region has 15 residues. Unmatched junction bases numbered 10, after V lost 6 bases and J lost 3 bases. The CDR3 sequence: CASRAAVAGYYEQYF. In DNA, the CDR3 is TGTGCCAGCAGGGCCGCGGTAGCGGGATACTACGAGCAGTACTTC.

This clonotype appeared many times. The rearrangement uses TRBV12-3 or TRBV12-4 and TRBJ1-5, with TRBD1 identical over 7 bases. The CDR3 consists of 17 residues. V was clipped by 6 bases and J by 1 base; unmatched bases: 12. The CDR3 protein is CASSRTTGDASNQPQHF. CDR3 sequence (DNA): TGTGCCAGCAGCCGAACCACAGGGGATGCGAGCAATCAGCCCCAGCATTTT.

This clonotype is categorized as medium-sized (0.01 to 0.1%). The V call is TRBV19, the J call TRBJ1-4; no clear D gene. The ends were cut back, 2 bases at V and 4 bases at J, with 8 bases in the middle. CDR1 is LNHDA, CDR2 SQIVND, per germline (reference sequence). This CDR3 spans 14 amino acids. The CDR3 region is CASSISGINEKLFF. In DNA, the CDR3 is TGTGCCAGTAGTATAAGTGGAATTAATGAAAAACTGTTTTTT.

This clonotype was detected ten times or more. CDR3 region: CASSPRTSGRAGAYNEQFF. The CDR3 region has the DNA TGTGCCAGCAGCCCTCGGACTAGCGGGAGGGCCGGGGCCTACAATGAGCAGTTCTTC. V gene TRBV7-9 combines with J gene TRBJ2-1, with 15 bases matching TRBD2. CDR3 length: 19 residues. Trimming at V came to 5 bases and at J to 2 bases, leaving 10 bases not matched to a gene. CDR1 is SEHNR, CDR2 FQNEAQ, per germline (reference sequence).